This T cell receptor (beta chain) was recorded in a study of shared T cell receptors in the human thymus. The CDR3 length is 15 residues. Germline V lookup: CDR1 SGHTA, CDR2 FQGTGA. V was cut by 5 bases and J by 2 bases, with 16 bases left in between. Data came from immunoSEQ multiplex PCR; TCRdb stores just in-frame clones and leaves some out. The table records more than 550,000 clones, around 87% of them present only once. The data were also submitted as part of a second study, on human thymus T cells. That study reports: Healthy Finnish infants undergoing corrective surgery for congenital heart defects were the donors. Resections removed during corrective heart surgery provided the thymus tissue used. Biased V and J segment usage appeared in thymus and peripheral blood. Related work found strong thymic repertoire overlap between unrelated individuals.

The receptor's source is a boy less than two years old with a congenital heart defect. The rearrangement joins TRBV7-3 to TRBJ2-7, with a possible D match to TRBD2 (6 bases). The sample taken for sequencing was thymocytes. CDR3 sequence reads: CASSLHGTAAYEQYF. In nucleotides, the CDR3 is TGTGCCAGCAGCCTACACGGGACTGCGGCCTACGAGCAGTACTTC.